This T cell receptor beta chain was retrieved from a study of T cell repertoires in cytomegalovirus infection. The study, taken as a whole, reports: The cumulative frequency of public TCR beta families identified carriers of CMV plus the relevant HLA. Across the ex vivo response, the dominant clonotypes were HLA-C-restricted CMV-specific TCR beta clonotypes.

TCRdb re-called the reads with MiXCR, one entry per CDR3 protein. There are some 300,000 distinct CDR3 sequences in the sample; 8% to 10% occur only once, and approximately 2.4% lies in the top ten. On this clonotype: Antigen: not known.

This CDR3 has 14 amino acids. The V gene's germline CDR1 is SQVTM and CDR2 ANQGSEA. V shed 5 bases and J 3 bases; nucleotides not matched to a gene: 4. This chain links TRBV29-1 with TRBJ2-2; the match to TRBD2 covers 9 bases. Sequenced: PBMCs. The receptor comes from a human donor in good health (CMV status not recorded). Some clones in this sample may be carry-over from other donors' samples. The CDR3 protein is CSVIAGEYTGELFF. The DNA for the CDR3 is TGCAGCGTTATAGCGGGGGAGTACACCGGGGAGCTGTTTTTT.